The rows below give T cell receptor beta chains drawn from one sample of a study of lymphopenia after photon versus proton radiotherapy. Generated by immunoSEQ multiplex PCR, the TCRdb table keeps only in-frame clones and is missing some. The sample lists fewer than 7,500 clones, about 92% occurring once. The sequenced sample was peripheral blood, obtained from a patient treated with photon-based radiotherapy. These receptor sequences come from a woman between 50 and 59 years old with cholangiocarcinoma. CDR3s include the opening cysteine and the closing phenylalanine or tryptophan. Each record gives: J gene, V gene, D gene, clone size, CDR3 DNA, CDR3 protein. D genes are given only for firm matches. Size is stated for part of the rows, as once, few or many counts, or as a class when the clone is expanded.

>TRBJ1-3|TRBV19|NA|once
TGTGCCAGTAGTATGCGATCGGGTTCTGGAAACACCATATATTTT
CASSMRSGSGNTIYF
>TRBJ1-2|TRBV10-2|NA|few
TGCGCCAGCAGGAAGACTAACTATGGCTACACCTTC
CASRKTNYGYTF
>TRBJ2-1|TRBV6-5|TRBD1|NA
TGTGCCAGCAGTGTAGGGGGCCACTTTTCTGAGCAGTTCTTC
CASSVGGHFSEQFF
>TRBJ1-1|TRBV7-9|NA|NA
TGTGCCAGCAGCCTGCGACAGGAGGGGAACACTGAAGCTTTCTTT
CASSLRQEGNTEAFF
>TRBJ2-1|TRBV5-4|TRBD1|NA
TGTGCCAGCAGCTTGGGGGGGACAGGGTACAATGAGCAGTTCTTC
CASSLGGTGYNEQFF
>TRBJ1-5|TRBV27|TRBD1|NA
TGTGCCAGCAGGACAGGGGTGAATAGCAATCAGCCCCAGCATTTT
CASRTGVNSNQPQHF
>TRBJ2-5|TRBV7-9|NA|NA
TGTGCCAGCGTGGGGCTAAAGGCCAGGTACTTC
CASVGLKARYF
>TRBJ1-2|TRBV4-3|NA|NA
TGCGCCAGCAGCTACCAGGCGACGGGCGTTGGCTACACCTTC
CASSYQATGVGYTF
>TRBJ1-3|TRBV7-2|NA|NA
TGTGCCAGCAGCTTAAGGGCCCTCGGCATATATTTT
CASSLRALGIYF
>TRBJ1-2|TRBV15|TRBD1|NA
TGTGCCACCAGCAGAGCCCGGTCAGGGGGACTGACAGGCGGCTACACCTTC
CATSRARSGGLTGGYTF
>TRBJ2-5|TRBV7-9|NA|NA
TGTGCCAGCAGCACTTGGACACTACAAGAGACCCAGTACTTC
CASSTWTLQETQYF
>TRBJ2-2|TRBV11-3|TRBD1|NA
TGTGCCAGCAGCTCAGGGGGCGCGGACACCGGGGAGCTGTTTTTT
CASSSGGADTGELFF
>TRBJ1-1|TRBV30|TRBD1|NA
TGTGCCTGGCAAACCGGGACAGGGGTGAGGAACACTGAAGCTTTCTTT
CAWQTGTGVRNTEAFF
>TRBJ1-6|TRBV2|NA|NA
TGTGCCAGCAGTGCCAGAAAGGGCTCACCCCTCCACTTT
CASSARKGSPLHF
>TRBJ2-7|TRBV4-1|NA|NA
TGCGCCAGCAGCCATCCAGTCCTGGGCCAACGCCACTACGAGCAGTACTTC
CASSHPVLGQRHYEQYF
>TRBJ2-7|TRBV7-2|NA|NA
TGTGCCAGCAGTTCCCAGATAGGCGGATACGAGCAGTACTTC
CASSSQIGGYEQYF
>TRBJ1-2|TRBV2|NA|NA
TGTGCCAGCAGTGATTTCGCCCAGGGGACATATGGCTACACCTTC
CASSDFAQGTYGYTF
>TRBJ1-1|TRBV11-2|NA|NA
TGTGCCAGCAGCTTAGGCCTTGCCCCCCCTGAAGCTTTCTTT
CASSLGLAPPEAFF
>TRBJ1-2|TRBV29-1|NA|NA
TGCAGCGTTGCAGGGAGGCATGGTGGCTACACCTTC
CSVAGRHGGYTF
>TRBJ1-4|TRBV6-5|NA|NA
TGTGCCAGCAGTTGGAGGGGGGGTAGGGAAAAACTGTTTTTT
CASSWRGGREKLFF
>TRBJ2-3|TRBV11-2|TRBD2|NA
TGTGCCAGCAGCACCCGGACTAGCGGGGTGATCACAGATACGCAGTATTTT
CASSTRTSGVITDTQYF
>TRBJ1-6|TRBV18|TRBD1|NA
TGTGCCAGCTCACCCAAAGAGGACAGGGTTTATTCACCCCTCCACTTT
CASSPKEDRVYSPLHF
>TRBJ1-4|TRBV7-2|NA|NA
TGTGCCAGCAGCCCCCAGAAGACCCAAAATGAAAAACTGTTTTTT
CASSPQKTQNEKLFF
>TRBJ2-2|TRBV10-1|NA|NA
TGCGCCAGCAGTGAGTCGGGATTGGTGAACACCGGGGAGCTGTTTTTT
CASSESGLVNTGELFF
>TRBJ1-5|TRBV5-6|NA|NA
TGTGCCAGCAGCATCGGACAGCGCAGCAATCAGCCCCAGCATTTT
CASSIGQRSNQPQHF
>TRBJ1-3|TRBV11-2|NA|NA
TGTGCCAGCCGTCGCAGCTCTGGAAACACCATATATTTT
CASRRSSGNTIYF
>TRBJ1-4|TRBV14|NA|NA
TGTGCCAGCAGCCAACAGAGGGGGATCGGAGGAGAAAAACTGTTTTTT
CASSQQRGIGGEKLFF
>TRBJ2-2|TRBV6-5|NA|NA
TGTGCCAGCAGTTACTCTGCGCGGCCGAACACCGGGGAGCTGTTTTTT
CASSYSARPNTGELFF
>TRBJ2-7|TRBV15|TRBD2|NA
TGTGCCACCAGCCCGGGAGGGCACTCCTACGAGCAGTACTTC
CATSPGGHSYEQYF
>TRBJ1-2|TRBV19|NA|NA
TGTGCCAGTAGTATAGGGCAGGGAGATGGCTATGGCTACACCTTC
CASSIGQGDGYGYTF
>TRBJ1-2|TRBV4-1|NA|once
TGCGCCAGCAGCCAGGCCAGAAACTATGGCTACACCTTC
CASSQARNYGYTF
>TRBJ2-2|TRBV6-1|NA|NA
TGTGCCAGCTGGGCCGCCCGGTGGGCCGGGGAGCTGTTTTTT
CASWAARWAGELFF
>TRBJ1-6|TRBV6-1|NA|NA
TGTGCCAGCAGTGAAATGGGTTCACCCCTCCACTTT
CASSEMGSPLHF
>TRBJ1-4|TRBV5-1|NA|NA
TGCGCCAGCAGCCCCGGACAGCCCGCTAATGAAAAACTGTTTTTT
CASSPGQPANEKLFF
>TRBJ2-1|TRBV4-3|TRBD1|once
TGCGCCAGCAGCCCAAGGACAGGGTACGAATATGAGCAGTTCTTC
CASSPRTGYEYEQFF
>TRBJ1-1|TRBV19|NA|NA
TGTGCCAGTAGTTACCGAGTGAACACTGAAGCTTTCTTT
CASSYRVNTEAFF
>TRBJ1-5|TRBV5-1|NA|once
TGCGCCAGCAGCTTGGCGGGACAAGTAAATCAGCCCCAGCATTTT
CASSLAGQVNQPQHF
>TRBJ1-6|TRBV27|NA|NA
TGTGCCAGCAGACCCGGACAGCTTGGGAATTCACCCCTCCACTTT
CASRPGQLGNSPLHF
>TRBJ1-1|TRBV5-1|NA|once
TGCGCCAGCAGCTTGGGCGGGTTGCTGGGTGGGCGAGCTGAAGCTTTCTTT
CASSLGGLLGGRAEAFF
>TRBJ1-6|TRBV27|NA|NA
TGTGCCAGCAGTCCGGCCAGGGGTTCACCCCTCCACTTT
CASSPARGSPLHF
>TRBJ1-4|TRBV7-2|NA|NA
TGTGCCAGCAGCTTATCGGCGAATTTCGGGAATGAAAAACTGTTTTTT
CASSLSANFGNEKLFF